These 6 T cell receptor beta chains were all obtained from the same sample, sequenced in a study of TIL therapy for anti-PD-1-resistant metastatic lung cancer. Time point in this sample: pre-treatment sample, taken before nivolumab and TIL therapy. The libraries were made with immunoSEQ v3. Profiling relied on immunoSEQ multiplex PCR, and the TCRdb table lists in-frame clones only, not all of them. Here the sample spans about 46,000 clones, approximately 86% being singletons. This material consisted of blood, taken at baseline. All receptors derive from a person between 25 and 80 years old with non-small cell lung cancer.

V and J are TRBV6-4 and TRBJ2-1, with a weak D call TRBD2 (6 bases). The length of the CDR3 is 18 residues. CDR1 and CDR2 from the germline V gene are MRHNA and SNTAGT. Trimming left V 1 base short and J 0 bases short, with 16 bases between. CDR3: CASSDFPSGGCSYNEQFF. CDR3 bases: TGTGCCAGCAGTGACTTTCCAAGTGGAGGGTGCTCCTACAATGAGCAGTTCTTC.

In nucleotides, the CDR3 is TGTGCCAGCAGCCACTTTCGACGGAAGGAGACCCAGTACTTC. Amino acids: CASSHFRRKETQYF. The rearrangement joins TRBV11-3 to TRBJ2-5, with D uncertain. The CDR3 runs to 14 residues. Germline lookup yields CDR1 SGHNT and CDR2 YENEEA. The ends were cut back, 5 bases at V and 5 bases at J, with 15 bases in the middle.

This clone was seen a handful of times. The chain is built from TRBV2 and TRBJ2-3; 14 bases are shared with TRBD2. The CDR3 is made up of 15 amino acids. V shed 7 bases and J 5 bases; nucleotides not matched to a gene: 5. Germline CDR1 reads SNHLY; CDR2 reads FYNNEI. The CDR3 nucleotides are TGTGCCAGCATGGGACTAGCGGGAGCCGGAGATACGCAGTATTTT. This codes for CASMGLAGAGDTQYF.

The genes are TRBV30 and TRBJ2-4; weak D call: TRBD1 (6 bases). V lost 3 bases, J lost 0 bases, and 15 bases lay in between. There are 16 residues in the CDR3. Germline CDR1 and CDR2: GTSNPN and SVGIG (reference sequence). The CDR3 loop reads CAWRERDTLAKNIQYF. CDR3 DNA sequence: TGTGCCTGGAGGGAACGGGACACGTTAGCCAAAAACATTCAGTACTTC.

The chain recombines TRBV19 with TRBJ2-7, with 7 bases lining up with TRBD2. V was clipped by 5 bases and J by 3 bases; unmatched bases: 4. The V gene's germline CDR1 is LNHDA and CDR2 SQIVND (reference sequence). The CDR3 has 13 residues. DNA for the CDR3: TGTGCCAGTAGTGAAGGGACTATCTACGAGCAGTACTTC. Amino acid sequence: CASSEGTIYEQYF. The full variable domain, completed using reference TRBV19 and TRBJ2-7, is DGGITQSPKYLFRKEGQNVTLSCEQNLNHDAMYWYRQDPGQGLRLIYYSQIVNDFQKGDIAEGYSVSREKKESFPLTVTSAQKNPTAFYLCASSEGTIYEQYFGPGTRLTVT.

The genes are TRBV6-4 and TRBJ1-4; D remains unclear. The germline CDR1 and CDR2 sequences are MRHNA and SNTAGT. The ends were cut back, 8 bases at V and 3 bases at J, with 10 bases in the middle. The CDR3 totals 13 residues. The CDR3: CASAEYPNEKLFF. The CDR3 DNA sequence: TGTGCCAGCGCGGAGTACCCTAATGAAAAACTGTTTTTT.